This T cell receptor beta chain was sequenced during a study of preoperative IRX-2 immunotherapy in early breast cancer. Specified treatment: preoperative locoregional IRX-2 cytokine immunotherapy. Patients received preoperative, locoregional IRX-2 cytokine immunotherapy in a phase Ib study. Method: immunoSEQ multiplex PCR; TCRdb's copy keeps in-frame clones and lacks some. The sample carries roughly 25,000 clones, approximately 80% recorded once. In germline, CDR1 is LNHDA, CDR2 SQIVND (reference sequence). V lost 6 bases to trimming and J lost 5 bases; unmatched junction nucleotides: 10. The CDR3 loop spans 16 amino acids.

The gene calls are TRBV19 and TRBJ1-6; 7 positions match TRBD1. This clonotype was sampled from a human donor with breast cancer. The sequencing here drew on lymph node tissue, taken before IRX-2 immunotherapy. CDR3 sequence (DNA): TGTGCCAGTAGCCTTGGAACCAGGGGGAATAATTCACCCCTCCACTTT. Its translation: CASSLGTRGNNSPLHF.